The present TCR beta chain was sequenced within a study of blood T cell repertoires in COVID-19. For the study at large: Material from acute and convalescent COVID-19 was sourced from the United States, Italy and Spain. PBMCs, B-cell-depleted T cells, or T cells provided the cDNA or gDNA that made up the material.

This clone has a handful of counts. V shed 6 bases, J shed 0 bases, and the junction held 4 bases outside the gene matches. CDR3 size: 15 residues. The germline V gene has CDR1 MDHEN and CDR2 SYDVKM. As handled by the study authors: Amplification of reference gene primers was used by the study to estimate nucleated cell counts. Libraries were prepared by immunoSEQ multiplex PCR; TCRdb keeps only in-frame clonotypes and omits some of them. V, J and clone size reflect that table, while D and trimming were determined from the DNA. The table shows about 160,000 clones, with 86% occurring only once. The chain recombines TRBV28 with TRBJ2-7; 11 bases line up with TRBD2. The sequence was collected from a man between 65 and 85 years old with acute or convalescent COVID-19. Sequenced sample: peripheral blood. CDR3 protein: CASRFTSGSSYEQYF. In DNA, the CDR3 is TGTGCCAGCAGGTTCACTAGCGGGAGCTCCTACGAGCAGTACTTC.